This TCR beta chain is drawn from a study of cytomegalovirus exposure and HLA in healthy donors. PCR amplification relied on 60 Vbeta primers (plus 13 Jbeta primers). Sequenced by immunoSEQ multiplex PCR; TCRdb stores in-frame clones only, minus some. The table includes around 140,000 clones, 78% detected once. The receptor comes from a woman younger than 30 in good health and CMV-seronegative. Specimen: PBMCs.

The CDR3 coding sequence is TGTGCCAGCAGCCAAGGAGCGGCGGAGACCTACGAGCAGTACTTC. It specifies CASSQGAAETYEQYF. The chain links TRBV4-2 to TRBJ2-7, with D maybe TRBD2 (5 bases). The germline V gene encodes CDR1 LGHNA and CDR2 YNFKEQ. The V end lost 1 base, the J end lost 2 bases, and 12 bases lay between the germline ends. The CDR3 is 15 amino acids.